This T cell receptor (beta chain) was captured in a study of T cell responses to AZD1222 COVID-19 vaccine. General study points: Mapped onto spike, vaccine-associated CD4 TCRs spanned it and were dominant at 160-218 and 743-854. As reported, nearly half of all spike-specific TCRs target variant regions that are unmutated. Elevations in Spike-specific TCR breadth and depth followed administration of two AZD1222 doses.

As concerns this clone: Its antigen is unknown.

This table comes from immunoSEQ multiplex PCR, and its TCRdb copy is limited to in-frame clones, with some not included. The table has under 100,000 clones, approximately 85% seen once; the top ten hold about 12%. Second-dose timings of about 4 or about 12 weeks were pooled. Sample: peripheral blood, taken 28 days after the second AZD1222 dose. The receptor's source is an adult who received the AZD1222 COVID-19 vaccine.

The CDR3 protein is CASSLGEAPYEQYF. The CDR3 coding sequence is TGTGCCAGCAGCTTAGGGGAGGCCCCCTACGAGCAGTACTTC. This rearrangement joins TRBV11-1 to TRBJ2-7, with D perhaps matching TRBD2 (6 bases). CDR1 and CDR2 (germline): SGHAT, FQDESV (reference sequence). The V gene lost 1 base and the J gene lost 2 bases, with 9 bases spanning the gap. CDR3 size: 14 residues.